This TCR beta chain was observed in a study of blood T cell repertoires in COVID-19. Repertoires were generated with immunoSEQ multiplex PCR, while TCRdb's copy carries only in-frame clones and drops some. The sample contains about 140,000 clones, more than 75% of which appear only once. The germline V and J ends were trimmed by 7 bases and 0 bases, with 31 bases remaining between them. The CDR3 length is 21 residues. Germline CDR1 and CDR2: MDHEN and SYDVKM. The source material was PBMCs or T cells enriched from blood (not recorded which). The rearrangement links TRBV28 to TRBJ1-3; D might be TRBD1 (6 bases). The TCR was taken from a man in his sixties who had recovered from COVID-19. Here the CDR3 DNA reads TGTGCCAGCACCCCCTTCTTGGTTCGGGACAAGATGCTAAGCTCTGGAAACACCATATATTTT. It codes for CASTPFLVRDKMLSSGNTIYF.